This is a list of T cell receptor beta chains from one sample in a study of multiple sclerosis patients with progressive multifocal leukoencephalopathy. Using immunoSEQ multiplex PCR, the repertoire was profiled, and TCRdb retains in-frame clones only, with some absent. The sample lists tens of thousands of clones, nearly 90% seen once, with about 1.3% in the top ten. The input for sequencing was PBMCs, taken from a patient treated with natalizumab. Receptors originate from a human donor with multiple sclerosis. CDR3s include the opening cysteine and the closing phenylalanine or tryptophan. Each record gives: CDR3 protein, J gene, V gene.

CASTRQGLDTEAFF TRBJ1-1 TRBV19
CAWSLGQGATGELFF TRBJ2-2 TRBV30
CASSEAGYREQYF TRBJ2-7 TRBV6-5
CASSFSGDTDTQYF TRBJ2-3 TRBV7-2
CAWRPRGGGAYNEQFF TRBJ2-1 TRBV30
CASSVTTGGYTEAFF TRBJ1-1 TRBV10-2
CASSLVGAGSLAEAFF TRBJ1-1 TRBV7-9
CASSLAGGSTDTQYF TRBJ2-3 TRBV5-1
CASSLGPHYEQYF TRBJ2-7 TRBV28
CASSTPPGGGRNIQYF TRBJ2-4 TRBV19
CASSLGGRGAYEQYF TRBJ2-7 TRBV7-6
CASSPPGPYEQYF TRBJ2-7 TRBV13
CASSLYGTGKETQYF TRBJ2-5 TRBV7-9
CAGSYSHYRRNTEAFF TRBJ1-1 TRBV6-5
CASSPEGGTQPQHF TRBJ1-5 TRBV7-9
CASSERVTTDTQYF TRBJ2-3 TRBV10-1
CASQRTDSQETQYF TRBJ2-5 TRBV2
CASSRDWHNNEQFF TRBJ2-1 TRBV7-2
CASSSGGTDTQYF TRBJ2-3 TRBV11-3
CASSLGFTGHPYEQYF TRBJ2-7 TRBV7-9
CASSVATGAGTTDTQYF TRBJ2-3 TRBV9
CSVADSPLNTEAFF TRBJ1-1 TRBV29-1
CASSDRRGTDTQYF TRBJ2-3 TRBV7-9
CASSDQTGSNQPQHF TRBJ1-5 TRBV6-1
CASSQEVAGGHYNEQFF TRBJ2-1 TRBV4-3
CASSRAVGSLYEQYF - TRBV5-4
CASSIGPGPLSGNYGYTF TRBJ1-2 TRBV19
CAGSLARGIGYGYTF TRBJ1-2 TRBV7-9
CASSTNRISAFF TRBJ1-1 TRBV19
CASSTRQGRAEAFF TRBJ1-1 TRBV4-2
CASRRTSVGNEQFF TRBJ2-1 TRBV19
CARSKTYSSGNTIYF TRBJ1-3 TRBV2
CATSREPTENTIYF TRBJ1-3 TRBV10-3
CASSLAVLGREKLFF TRBJ1-4 TRBV7-6
CASSSRAPYGYTF TRBJ1-2 TRBV9
CASSVRTGRINSPLHF TRBJ1-6 TRBV19
CASSYSDRNIQYF TRBJ2-4 TRBV6-5
CASSEADIPYGNQPQHF TRBJ1-5 TRBV19
CASSADSRSPLHF TRBJ1-6 TRBV6-5
CASSEGGDTDTQYF TRBJ2-3 TRBV6-4
CASSLDPYTGELFF TRBJ2-2 TRBV11-2
CASSLDRHGEQFF TRBJ2-1 TRBV5-6
CASSLWRGQGEKLFF TRBJ1-4 TRBV28
CASSPGQSNQPQHF TRBJ1-5 TRBV18
CASSVSQAYTDTQYF TRBJ2-3 TRBV9
CASTSGTGTYEQYF TRBJ2-7 TRBV28
CASSVGLAGTYLRSPNSDTQYF TRBJ2-3 TRBV7-8
CASSFSLAGGETQYF TRBJ2-5 TRBV5-1
CASSSSSGEETQYF TRBJ2-5 TRBV7-9
CASSLSGWDEQFF TRBJ2-1 TRBV7-7
CASSLSAGGLQETQYF TRBJ2-5 TRBV7-9
CASSLNSPSAGANVLTF TRBJ2-6 TRBV7-8
CASSEGGGNQPQHF TRBJ1-5 TRBV9
CASSPNGGGPGYTF TRBJ1-2 TRBV28
CASSIATGGGGYTF TRBJ1-2 TRBV7-9